The 29 T cell receptor beta chains below were found in one sample sequenced in a study of graft-versus-host responses after intestinal transplantation. Both intraepithelial and lamina propria lymphocytes were released by processing graft tissue. TCRdb's copy holds only in-frame clones and misses some; the assay was immunoSEQ multiplex PCR. There are 5,000 to 6,000 clones in the sample; 69% occur only once, and 30% to 35% lies in the top ten. Sequencing was performed on ileum tissue, taken about 300 days after intestinal transplant. The receptors stem from a human patient who received an intestinal transplant, so some T cells may come from the graft donor.

This chain uses TRBV7-3 with TRBJ2-7, with D possibly matching TRBD2 (6 bases). CDR1 and CDR2 (germline): SGHTA, FQGTGA. V lost 5 bases and J 7 bases, leaving 15 bases between the germline ends. The CDR3 covers 13 residues. The CDR3 reads CASSQTGTGEQYF. CDR3 bases: TGTGCCAGCAGCCAAACCGGGACTGGTGAGCAGTACTTC.

V usage is TRBV10-2 and J usage is TRBJ2-7; D not resolved. Trimming stripped 6 bases from V and 5 bases from J, with 5 bases between. Germline V gene data show CDR1 as WSHSY and CDR2 as SAAADI. The CDR3 is 10 residues long. CDR3: CASRENEQYF. CDR3 nucleotides: TGCGCCAGCAGGGAAAACGAGCAGTACTTC.

The chain uses TRBV29-1 and TRBJ1-2, with a tentative D call TRBD1 (6 bases). In germline, CDR1 is SQVTM, CDR2 ANQGSEA. Trimming stripped 7 bases from V and 1 base from J, with 10 bases between. The CDR3 spans 12 residues. CDR3 protein: CSGGGSNYGYTF. CDR3 nucleotide sequence: TGCAGCGGTGGGGGCAGTAACTATGGCTACACCTTC.

The chain is built from TRBV19 and TRBJ1-2, with TRBD1 matching over 7 bases. With 3 bases clipped from V and 7 bases from J, the junction kept 5 bases outside the gene matches. The CDR3 sequence is 13 residues long. CDR1 is LNHDA, CDR2 SQIVND, per germline (reference sequence). CDR3 loop: CASSIDRAAGYTF. In DNA form, the CDR3 reads TGTGCCAGTAGTATCGACAGGGCCGCTGGCTACACCTTC.

This chain uses TRBV7-2 with TRBJ2-7; 8 bases align to TRBD1. V shed 5 bases and J 3 bases; nucleotides not matched to a gene: 9. This CDR3 is built from 15 residues. Germline lookup yields CDR1 SGHTA and CDR2 FQGNSA. CDR3 nucleotides: TGTGCCAGCAGCGTATCCTCCGGGACAGGCTACGAGCAGTACTTC. This gives the protein CASSVSSGTGYEQYF.

Within the sample, this clone is medium-sized (0.01 to 0.1%). J is TRBJ1-2 and V is TRBV30, with D tentatively TRBD1 (6 bases). CDR1 and CDR2 (germline): GTSNPN, SVGIG (reference sequence). The V end lost 2 bases, the J end lost 0 bases, and 10 bases lay between the germline ends. The CDR3 is 14 residues long. CDR3: CAWSFRTANYGYTF. CDR3 coding DNA: TGTGCCTGGAGTTTTAGGACAGCTAACTATGGCTACACCTTC.

The chain employs TRBV9 and TRBJ1-1; D is unclear. This CDR3 region has 15 residues. Trimming took 3 bases from V and 3 from J, leaving 15 bases between them. CDR1 SGDLS and CDR2 YYNGEE come from the germline V gene. The CDR3 DNA sequence: TGTGCCAGCAGCGCCCGGAATTCGGAGTACACTGAAGCTTTCTTT. Its translation: CASSARNSEYTEAFF.

CDR3 sequence: CASSEPILYEQYF. DNA for the CDR3: TGTGCCAGCAGTGAACCCATCCTTTACGAGCAGTACTTC. The chain couples TRBV6-1 to TRBJ2-7; D uncertain. Germline V gene lookup returns CDR1 MNHNS and CDR2 SASEGT. Trimming removed 2 bases at V and 4 bases at J, with 9 bases between. The CDR3 consists of 13 residues.

The chain uses TRBV28 and TRBJ2-7; 8 bases map to TRBD2. J gave up 11 bases and V 5 bases, and 11 bases lay outside the gene matches. This CDR3 has 13 amino acids. CDR1 and CDR2 (germline): MDHEN, SYDVKM. For the CDR3, the DNA is TGTGCCAGCAGTAAAGCGGGAGTAGGGGTAGAGTACTTC. It is translated as CASSKAGVGVEYF.

This clone appeared a few times. The V gene is TRBV7-2, the J gene TRBJ2-1; D may match TRBD1 or TRBD2 (5 bases each). The CDR3 is made up of 13 amino acids. V gave up 5 bases and J gave up 9 bases, with 14 bases separating them. Germline V gives CDR1 SGHTA, CDR2 FQGNSA. The CDR3 spells CASSPRGGLEQFF. As DNA, the CDR3 is TGTGCCAGCAGCCCGAGGGGTGGTCTTGAGCAGTTCTTC. Looking up the rest from reference TRBV7-2 and TRBJ2-1 gives the full variable domain: GAGVSQSPSNKVTEKGKDVELRCDPISGHTALYWYRQSLGQGLEFLIYFQGNSAPDKSGLPSDRFSAERTGGSVSTLTIQRTQQEDSAVYLCASSPRGGLEQFFGPGTRLTVL.

By share, this clone counts as large. The chain has TRBV27 and TRBJ2-5, with D possibly TRBD1 on 5 matching bases. Trimming shortened V by 0 bases and J by 2 bases, and 10 bases separated the two germline ends. Germline V gene data show CDR1 as MNHEY and CDR2 as SMNVEV (reference sequence). The CDR3 consists of 15 residues. CDR3 amino acids: CASSLSRTPQETQYF. CDR3 sequence (DNA): TGTGCCAGCAGTTTATCGAGGACACCACAAGAGACCCAGTACTTC.

V is TRBV4-2 and J is TRBJ2-5, with D perhaps matching TRBD2 (5 bases). Trimming removed 1 base at V and 2 bases at J, with 8 bases between. Germline lookup yields CDR1 LGHNA and CDR2 YNFKEQ. The CDR3 consists of 14 residues. The CDR3 DNA reads TGTGCCAGCAGCCAAGTATCGGGACAAGAGACCCAGTACTTC. Protein: CASSQVSGQETQYF.

The chain uses TRBV28 and TRBJ2-3; the match to TRBD2 covers 8 bases. This CDR3 is built from 14 residues. The J segment lost 6 bases and the V segment lost 4 bases, leaving 6 bases of the junction unmatched. Per germline, CDR1 MDHEN and CDR2 SYDVKM. The CDR3 nucleotides are TGTGCCAGCAGTTCACCCCGGGAGGGGGATACGCAGTATTTT. Protein sequence: CASSSPREGDTQYF.

The rearrangement uses TRBV7-9 and TRBJ2-5; D might be TRBD2 (5 bases). CDR3 size: 15 residues. In germline, CDR1 is SEHNR, CDR2 FQNEAQ (reference sequence). Deletions cut 0 bases from V and 1 base from J, with 9 bases between. The CDR3 here is CASSLAGVRQETQYF. CDR3 in DNA: TGTGCCAGCAGCTTAGCGGGAGTCCGCCAAGAGACCCAGTACTTC.

The rearrangement joins TRBV9 to TRBJ1-5; the D is unclear. Germline loops: CDR1 SGDLS, CDR2 YYNGEE. The CDR3 loop spans 14 amino acids. Trimming cost V 2 bases and J 4 bases, with 10 bases left between them. In nucleotides, the CDR3 is TGTGCCAGCAGCGTCGGAGCAGATAATCAGCCCCAGCATTTT. Translated: CASSVGADNQPQHF.

V is TRBV7-2 and J is TRBJ2-1, with 8 bases matching TRBD2. The CDR3 loop spans 21 amino acids. With V trimmed by 0 bases and J by 0 bases, 16 bases remained unmatched. Germline lookup yields CDR1 SGHTA and CDR2 FQGNSA. CDR3 DNA: TGTGCCAGCAGCTTAGCGGTCAAGGAGCGGGAGTTCTCCTCCTCCTACAATGAGCAGTTCTTC. This encodes CASSLAVKEREFSSSYNEQFF.

The chain uses TRBV5-1 and TRBJ2-3, with 10 bases identical to TRBD2. The junction had 8 bases not matched to a gene; V was cut back by 0 bases and J by 4 bases. Germline V gives CDR1 SGHRS, CDR2 YFSETQ. The CDR3 runs 17 residues. This CDR3 is CASSLVSASGSPDTQYF. The CDR3 DNA follows: TGCGCCAGCAGCTTGGTTTCTGCTAGCGGGAGTCCAGATACGCAGTATTTT.

This chain links TRBV28 with TRBJ2-5, with 12 bases matching TRBD2. The ends lost 4 bases at V and 2 bases at J; junction bases unmatched: 11. Germline V gene sequence: CDR1 MDHEN, CDR2 SYDVKM. This CDR3 comprises 18 residues. The CDR3 region has the DNA TGTGCCAGCAGTTCCTCACCTAGCGGGAGGGGACTTCAAGAGACCCAGTACTTC. It is translated as CASSSSPSGRGLQETQYF.

This clone is classed as medium-sized. The CDR3 here is CASTLDMFYEQYF. DNA of the CDR3: TGTGCCAGCACCCTTGACATGTTCTACGAGCAGTACTTC. The J gene is TRBJ2-7, the V gene TRBV5-5; no definite D call. Trimming took off 6 bases at V and 3 bases at J, with 13 bases between the two ends. CDR3 length: 13 amino acids. CDR1 is SGHKS and CDR2 is YYEKEE in the germline V gene (reference sequence).

The chain links TRBV5-6 to TRBJ2-1, with 8 bases that match TRBD1. In germline, CDR1 is SGHDT, CDR2 YYEEEE. This CDR3 is built from 13 residues. J gave up 7 bases and V 0 bases, and 0 bases lay outside the gene matches. CDR3 sequence: CASSLDRGNEQFF. The CDR3 DNA reads as TGTGCCAGCAGCTTGGACAGGGGGAATGAGCAGTTCTTC.

The chain joins TRBV28 to TRBJ1-1; D gene unclear. This CDR3 comprises 12 residues. V lost 4 bases to trimming and J lost 11 bases, with 14 bases between them. The germline V gene encodes CDR1 MDHEN and CDR2 SYDVKM. The CDR3 bases are TGTGCCAGCAGTTCGAGAGGCCTTCCGGCTTTCTTT. Its protein is CASSSRGLPAFF.

This clone was picked up a small number of times. The chain recombines TRBV29-1 with TRBJ2-5, with 10 bases identical to TRBD1. From germline, CDR1 is SQVTM and CDR2 ANQGSEA. V lost 4 bases and J lost 5; bases outside the gene matches: 7. The CDR3 contains 14 residues. The CDR3 region has the DNA TGCAGCGTTGGGCGGACAGGGGGTCTGGAGACCCAGTACTTC. Translating it yields CSVGRTGGLETQYF.

The rearrangement links TRBV10-3 to TRBJ1-5, with D unresolved. Trimming removed 0 bases at V and 6 bases at J, with 6 bases between. CDR1 and CDR2 (germline): ENHRY, SYGVKD. The CDR3 runs to 13 residues. CDR3 sequence reads: CAISESAPQPQHF. The DNA for the CDR3 is TGTGCCATCAGTGAGTCTGCACCTCAGCCCCAGCATTTT.

The chain carries TRBV28 and TRBJ2-2; D tentatively reads TRBD1 or TRBD2 (5 bases each). V gave up 6 bases and J gave up 6 bases, with 5 bases separating them. In germline, CDR1 is MDHEN, CDR2 SYDVKM. The CDR3 has 11 residues. The CDR3 region has the DNA TGTGCCAGCAGGGGGGCCGGGGAGCTGTTTTTT. Its translation is CASRGAGELFF.

The chain joins TRBV6-6 to TRBJ1-5; 8 nucleotides agree with TRBD1. This CDR3 spans 13 amino acids. The V segment lost 5 bases and the J segment 5 bases; nucleotides outside the gene matches: 2. Germline-derived CDR1 and CDR2 are MNHNY and SVGAGI (reference sequence). Written as DNA, the CDR3 is TGTGCCAGCAGTCTGACAGGGGATCAGCCCCAGCATTTT. Its translation is CASSLTGDQPQHF.

The chain carries TRBV5-1 and TRBJ2-1, with D possibly being TRBD2 (6 bases). The germline V gene has CDR1 SGHRS and CDR2 YFSETQ. The CDR3 is 16 amino acids. V dropped 4 bases and J dropped 2 bases, with 16 bases sitting between them. The CDR3 reads CASSPDAGRTYNEQFF. DNA for the CDR3: TGCGCCAGCAGCCCGGACGCGGGACGGACCTACAATGAGCAGTTCTTC.

This clone was detected a few times. The chain couples TRBV19 to TRBJ2-7, with 7 bases fitting TRBD1. There are 13 residues in the CDR3. Germline V lookup: CDR1 LNHDA, CDR2 SQIVND (reference sequence). V lost 4 bases and J lost 1; bases outside the gene matches: 1. The CDR3, as DNA: TGTGCCAGTAGTAGGGGACAGTCCTACGAGCAGTACTTC. It is translated as CASSRGQSYEQYF.

V gene TRBV7-2 combines with J gene TRBJ2-3; D unresolved. Germline CDR1 reads SGHTA; CDR2 reads FQGNSA. The CDR3 loop spans 19 amino acids. V dropped 1 base and J dropped 0 bases, with 20 bases sitting between them. The CDR3 is CASSLVFSEIIPSTDTQYF. Here the CDR3 DNA reads TGTGCCAGCAGCTTAGTCTTCTCTGAAATCATTCCTAGCACAGATACGCAGTATTTT.

V gene TRBV7-2 combines with J gene TRBJ2-6, with TRBD1 identical over 7 bases. This CDR3 region has 18 residues. The junction had 8 bases not matched to a gene; V was cut back by 3 bases and J by 0 bases. Germline V lookup: CDR1 SGHTA, CDR2 FQGNSA. The CDR3 spells CASSLFRQGTSGANVLTF. CDR3 nucleotide sequence: TGTGCCAGCAGCTTGTTTAGACAGGGAACCTCTGGGGCCAACGTCCTGACTTTC.